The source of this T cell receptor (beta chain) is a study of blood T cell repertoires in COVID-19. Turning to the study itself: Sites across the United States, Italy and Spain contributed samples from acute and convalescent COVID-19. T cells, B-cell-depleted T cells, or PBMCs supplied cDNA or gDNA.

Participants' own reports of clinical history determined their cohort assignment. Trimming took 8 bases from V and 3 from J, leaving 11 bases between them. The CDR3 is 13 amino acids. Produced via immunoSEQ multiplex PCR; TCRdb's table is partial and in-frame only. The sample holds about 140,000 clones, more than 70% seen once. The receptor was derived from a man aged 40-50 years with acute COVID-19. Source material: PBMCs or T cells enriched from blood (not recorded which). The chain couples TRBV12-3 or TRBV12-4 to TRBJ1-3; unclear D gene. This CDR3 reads CASLLAGGNTIYF. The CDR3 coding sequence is TGTGCCAGCCTACTCGCGGGTGGAAACACCATATATTTT.